These T cell receptor beta chains were read from a single sample in a study of cytomegalovirus exposure and HLA in healthy donors. Profiled with immunoSEQ multiplex PCR; TCRdb holds only in-frame clones, not every one. Among about 100,000 clones listed, about 85% were seen once. The sample was PBMCs. The receptors stem from a young woman in good health and CMV-seronegative. Each CDR3 is given with its conserved first and last residue.

v_call	cdr3_aa
TRBV7-6	CASSERQGAGSPLHF
TRBV4-1	CASSQGQGDEQFF
TRBV27	CASNPPGNYNEQFF
TRBV5-1	CASGTGFSTGELFF
TRBV28	CATLGTGNTGELFF
TRBV9	CASSVTGTSYEQYF
TRBV7-8	CASSLGEDTQYF
TRBV6-6	CASSVSQGLADEQYF
TRBV20-1	CSAFGGVEYF
TRBV12-5	CASAPRGSGDNEQFF
TRBV11-1	CASSLAGRVADEQYF
TRBV5-6	CASSSRGEKLFF
TRBV2	CASSEVSSYNSPLHF
TRBV9	CASRGLAGDNEQFF
TRBV27	CASSTQANSPLHF
TRBV6-5	CASSPFGGTDTQYF
TRBV10-3	CAIHGQGAGYGYTF
TRBV6-5	CASRGTSNQPQHF
TRBV18	CASSPTGDSYNEQFF
TRBV30	CAWTFRDRGLDEQYF
TRBV2	CASSIQIEAFF
TRBV29-1	CSVEALYEQYF
TRBV30	CAWDRGISEQFF
TRBV19	CASSPETVSTEAFF
TRBV4-2	CASSPRTSGNTGELFF
TRBV5-1	CASSLDGGRYGYTF
TRBV11-2	CASSLGGRGTGELFF
TRBV5-6	CASSPGLAGAYEQYF
TRBV10-3	CAISDPSRSRELFF
TRBV2	CASRAGTGVTGELFF
TRBV5-6	CASSRLPDSGQAFF
TRBV4-2	CASSPTGVTEAFF
TRBV6-5	CASSYGGDEQFF
TRBV28	CASGQGAIISNQPQHF
TRBV9	CASSSEGQGAYEQYF
TRBV15	CATSRGVDRGVYF
TRBV29-1	CSAPVARARSLAGSYNEQFF
TRBV18	CASSPQQKREAFF
TRBV11-2	CASSLDQGRRTRRENIQYF
TRBV6-1	CASSVPGTF
TRBV5-1	CASSLGTGGGYEQYF
TRBV27	CASKRGSNQPQHF
TRBV2	CASSGLRGQGAIGNTIYF
TRBV5-1	CASSLRDRGLDEQFF
TRBV15	CATSVVGRSYTF
TRBV9	CASSAGLAGGLPYNEQFF
TRBV19	CASSTPTEGGSDGYTF
TRBV7-6	CASSLGTGEPQHF
TRBV5-5	CASSSRTDTYEQYF
TRBV9	CASSTHRESFDTEAFF
TRBV27	CASAGGNTEAFF
TRBV6-5	CASSYDLNGGTEAFF
TRBV5-6	CASSLEALRIRGYTF